This T cell receptor beta chain was documented in a study of shared clonotypes between healthy human individuals. TCRdb's table, derived via immunoSEQ multiplex PCR, lists solely in-frame clones and lacks some. The repertoire holds some 1,100,000 clones, with about four fifths as singletons. V lost 5 bases to trimming and J lost 2 bases, with 12 bases between them. Germline CDR1 and CDR2: SGDLS and YYNGEE. CDR3 length: 14 amino acids. The sample consisted of memory CD4+ T cells from PBMCs. Subset indicated: CD45RA-negative fraction. The chain carries TRBV9 and TRBJ2-3; D ambiguous. The origin of this receptor is a young man in good health. Some clones in this sample may be carry-over from other donors' samples. CDR3 nucleotides: TGTGCCAGCAGTGCTACCTCCCTCACAGATACGCAGTATTTT. It yields the protein CASSATSLTDTQYF.